This T cell receptor beta chain was identified during a study of identical twins. Via MiXCR, TCRdb re-called the 5' RACE reads, giving one row per CDR3 protein. The data show a few hundred thousand distinct CDR3 sequences, roughly 9.5% seen once. General observations from the study: Weaker excess twin sharing was observed in beta out-of-frame sequences. Zero-insertion results could be subject to partial confounding by invariant MAIT and iNKT cells.

In its sample, this clonotype was seen a few times. The antigen is undetermined. These data were likewise used in another study, on yellow fever vaccine responses in identical twins.

Sequencing input: PBMCs. The origin of this receptor is a woman aged 18-29 years in good health.

Here the CDR3 DNA reads TGTGCCAGCAAAAGCGGCTACACAGGGTATTTT. Translated, it gives CASKSGYTGYF. This chain joins TRBV2 and TRBJ2-3; D possibly matches TRBD1 or TRBD2 (5 bases each). The V and J ends lost 7 bases and 14 bases respectively, with 16 bases between them. Germline V gene sequence: CDR1 SNHLY, CDR2 FYNNEI. The length of the CDR3 is 11 residues.